Below are 20 T cell receptor beta chains sequenced from a single sample in a study of CD8+ T cells in alopecia areata (dated by TCRdb to between 2018 and 2020). This specimen's time point label, interpreted: less than five weeks on oral tofacitinib. This specimen's treatment or condition label, per the study, means: oral pan-JAK inhibitor, 5-10 mg twice daily. The method was the immunoSEQ multiplex PCR assay. RNA was extracted from all samples and reverse transcribed into cDNA, which served as template for TCR sequencing. TCRdb's version of the immuneACCESS table is confined to in-frame rearrangements and falls short of the full clone set. An unresolved V gene accounts for under half of the shortfall where checked; the remainder is of unknown origin. The sample table lists fewer than 150,000 clones, around four fifths of them with a count of one. Together, the top ten hold 25% of the sample. The specimen was CD8+ T cells sorted from blood, collected at week 4, from a patient treated with tofacitinib. These TCRs come from a human donor with alopecia areata.

V and J are TRBV4-3 and TRBJ2-3, with 11 bases lining up with TRBD2. With 2 bases clipped from V and 2 bases from J, the junction kept 3 bases outside the gene matches. This CDR3 spans 16 amino acids. Germline assignment: CDR1 LGHNA and CDR2 YSLEER. The CDR3 spells CASSQLTSGVTDTQYF. The CDR3 nucleotides are TGCGCCAGCAGCCAATTGACTAGCGGGGTCACAGATACGCAGTATTTT.

V and J are TRBV13 and TRBJ2-3; 7 bases agree with TRBD2. Germline trimming cut 4 bases from V and 0 bases from J; bases unmatched to any gene: 7. This CDR3 spans 16 amino acids. From germline, CDR1 is PRHDT and CDR2 FYEKMQ (reference sequence). This CDR3 is CASSSQAGPSTDTQYF. In DNA form, the CDR3 reads TGTGCCAGCAGCTCCCAAGCGGGGCCTAGCACAGATACGCAGTATTTT.

This clone was seen only once. The J gene is TRBJ2-7, the V gene TRBV4-2; TRBD2 matches 10 bases. The J segment lost 1 base and the V segment lost 4 bases, leaving 7 bases of the junction unmatched. The CDR3 is 16 amino acids. Germline V gives CDR1 LGHNA, CDR2 YNFKEQ. CDR3: CASSPTSGVRSYEQYF. For the CDR3, the DNA is TGTGCCAGCAGCCCAACTAGCGGGGTTAGATCCTACGAGCAGTACTTC.

This clone was seen only a few times. The J gene is TRBJ2-1, the V gene TRBV7-9; D is uncertain. This CDR3 comprises 15 residues. Germline CDR1 reads SEHNR; CDR2 reads FQNEAQ (reference sequence). V gave up 1 base and J gave up 0 bases, with 7 bases separating them. The CDR3 spells CASSLVGSSYNEQFF. The CDR3 DNA sequence: TGTGCCAGCAGCTTAGTCGGTAGCTCCTACAATGAGCAGTTCTTC.

V is TRBV2 and J is TRBJ2-1; 7 bases line up with TRBD2. With 7 bases clipped from V and 10 bases from J, the junction kept 1 base outside the gene matches. The CDR3 has 10 residues. CDR1 SNHLY and CDR2 FYNNEI come from the germline V gene. CDR3 sequence reads: CASTAGEQFF. For the CDR3, the DNA is TGTGCCAGCACAGCGGGAGAGCAGTTCTTC.

The rearrangement uses TRBV5-1 and TRBJ2-1, with 10 bases aligning to TRBD2. Per the germline V gene, CDR1 is SGHRS and CDR2 is YFSETQ. V gave up 5 bases and J gave up 9 bases; unmatched junction bases: 8. CDR3 length equals 14 residues. The CDR3 bases are TGCGCCAGCAGTTTAGCGGGGGGATACGTTGAGCAGTTCTTC. Protein: CASSLAGGYVEQFF.

The chain recombines TRBV19 with TRBJ1-1; D call uncertain. The CDR3 contains 11 residues. The V gene lost 4 bases and the J gene lost 11 bases, with 11 bases spanning the gap. The germline CDR1 and CDR2 sequences are LNHDA and SQIVND (reference sequence). The CDR3 DNA reads as TGTGCCAGTAGTACCAGGAAGGGCGCTTTCTTT. Translating it yields CASSTRKGAFF.

V and J are TRBV29-1 and TRBJ2-7; 9 bases are shared with TRBD1. This CDR3 has 15 residues. V lost 0 bases to trimming and J lost 3 bases; unmatched junction nucleotides: 6. Germline assignment: CDR1 SQVTM and CDR2 ANQGSEA. DNA for the CDR3: TGCAGCGTTGAAGAGCCGGGGGGACAGGGCTACGAGCAGTACTTC. As protein: CSVEEPGGQGYEQYF.

This chain joins TRBV7-3 and TRBJ2-3; possible D gene TRBD2, 5 bases. Trimming cost V 4 bases and J 6 bases, with 11 bases left between them. The CDR3 spans 13 residues. From germline, CDR1 is SGHTA and CDR2 FQGTGA. The CDR3 reads CASSSERYDTQYF. Here the CDR3 DNA reads TGTGCCAGCAGCTCGGAGCGGTATGATACGCAGTATTTT. Complete variable domain (other parts from reference TRBV7-3 and TRBJ2-3): GAGVSQTPSNKVTEKGKYVELRCDPISGHTALYWYRQSLGQGPEFLIYFQGTGAADDSGLPNDRFFAVRPEGSVSTLKIQRTERGDSAVYLCASSSERYDTQYFGPGTRLTVL.

The chain combines TRBV6-6 with TRBJ2-5, with TRBD1 matching over 8 bases. In germline, CDR1 is MNHNY, CDR2 SVGAGI (reference sequence). The CDR3 consists of 12 residues. Losses at the gene ends were 2 bases for V and 12 bases for J; bases not matched to a gene: 5. The CDR3 spells CASSYPDRDEYF. The CDR3 DNA follows: TGTGCCAGCAGTTACCCGGACAGGGATGAGTACTTC.

The V gene is TRBV5-1, the J gene TRBJ2-5; perhaps TRBD1 as D (6 bases). CDR1 and CDR2 (germline): SGHRS, YFSETQ. Trimming pared 3 bases from V and 1 base from J, leaving 13 bases between. This CDR3 has 15 amino acids. The CDR3 DNA reads TGCGCCAGCAGCTGGAGGACAGCCACCCAAGAGACCCAGTACTTC. Translated: CASSWRTATQETQYF. The whole variable domain, remainder taken from reference TRBV5-1 and TRBJ2-5, is KAGVTQTPRYLIKTRGQQVTLSCSPISGHRSVSWYQQTPGQGLQFLFEYFSETQRNKGNFPGRFSGRQFSNSRSEMNVSTLELGDSALYLCASSWRTATQETQYFGPGTRLLVL.

The chain combines TRBV30 with TRBJ2-3; tentatively, D is TRBD2 (6 bases). The germline V gene has CDR1 GTSNPN and CDR2 SVGIG (reference sequence). This CDR3 contains 12 residues. V gave up 1 base and J gave up 6 bases, with 8 bases separating them. The CDR3 is CAWSGGEDTQYF. The CDR3, as DNA: TGTGCCTGGAGTGGGGGGGAGGATACGCAGTATTTT.

This clone has only a few counts. The V call is TRBV27, the J call TRBJ2-7; D gene ambiguous. Germline CDR1 is MNHEY and CDR2 is SMNVEV (reference sequence). The CDR3 covers 14 residues. The germline V and J ends were trimmed by 6 bases and 1 base, with 13 bases remaining between them. The CDR3 loop is CASRFGETSYEQYF. The CDR3 DNA follows: TGTGCCAGCAGGTTTGGCGAAACATCCTACGAGCAGTACTTC.

This clone was detected only once. The rearrangement links TRBV7-2 to TRBJ1-2; TRBD1 might be the D (5 bases). The CDR3 sequence is 15 residues long. V dropped 8 bases and J dropped 7 bases, with 23 bases sitting between them. CDR1 and CDR2 from the germline V gene are SGHTA and FQGNSA. CDR3 loop: CASVRGVFSNSGYTF. The DNA of the CDR3 is TGTGCCAGCGTCCGAGGGGTGTTCTCGAATAGTGGCTACACCTTC. The full variable domain, rest sourced from reference TRBV7-2 and TRBJ1-2, is GAGVSQSPSNKVTEKGKDVELRCDPISGHTALYWYRQSLGQGLEFLIYFQGNSAPDKSGLPSDRFSAERTGGSVSTLTIQRTQQEDSAVYLCASVRGVFSNSGYTFGSGTRLTVV.

V usage is TRBV6-6 and J usage is TRBJ2-7; 9 bases fit TRBD1. The CDR3 spans 14 residues. Germline loops: CDR1 MNHNY, CDR2 SVGAGI (reference sequence). Trimming at V came to 7 bases and at J to 5 bases, leaving 9 bases not matched to a gene. The CDR3 DNA reads as TGTGCCAGCATTCCCCGGACAGGGGCCCACGAGCAGTACTTC. This sequence encodes CASIPRTGAHEQYF.

The V gene is TRBV5-6, the J gene TRBJ2-5; D possibly corresponds to TRBD2 (6 bases). The CDR3 totals 14 residues. Germline V CDR1 and CDR2: SGHDT, YYEEEE. Trimming cost V 2 bases and J 4 bases, with 12 bases left between them. This CDR3 reads CASSFGTLGETQYF. The CDR3 DNA reads as TGTGCCAGCAGCTTCGGGACTCTCGGAGAGACCCAGTACTTC.

The chain uses TRBV27 and TRBJ2-1; 8 bases are a match to TRBD2. J lost 1 base, V lost 7 bases, and 18 bases had no gene match. Germline V lookup: CDR1 MNHEY, CDR2 SMNVEV (reference sequence). The CDR3 runs to 19 residues. CDR3 residues: CASKLLSGTVYTSYNEQFF. CDR3 in DNA: TGTGCCAGCAAACTGCTTAGCGGGACTGTTTATACGTCCTACAATGAGCAGTTCTTC.

This clone was counted a single time. V usage is TRBV29-1 and J usage is TRBJ1-2, with D possibly matching TRBD1 (5 bases). The CDR3 runs to 13 residues. Per the germline V gene, CDR1 is SQVTM and CDR2 is ANQGSEA. The V end lost 7 bases, the J end lost 3 bases, and 15 bases lay between the germline ends. In DNA, the CDR3 is TGCAGCGGATTGGTCGGGGGAGACTATGGCTACACCTTC. Amino acids: CSGLVGGDYGYTF. Full variable domain (outside the CDR3, taken from reference TRBV29-1 and TRBJ1-2): SAVISQKPSRDICQRGTSLTIQCQVDSQVTMMFWYRQQPGQSLTLIATANQGSEATYESGFVIDKFPISRPNLTFSTLTVSNMSPEDSSIYLCSGLVGGDYGYTFGSGTRLTVV.

The CDR3 protein is CAASFGNTEAFF. The DNA for the CDR3 is TGTGCCGCGTCTTTTGGGAACACTGAAGCTTTCTTT. This chain links TRBV25-1 with TRBJ1-1; D gene unclear. V gave up 11 bases and J gave up 1 base, with 11 bases separating them. The CDR3 consists of 12 residues. From germline, CDR1 is MGHDK and CDR2 SYGVNS.

The V call is TRBV5-6, the J call TRBJ2-2, with 7 bases aligning to TRBD1. In germline, CDR1 is SGHDT, CDR2 YYEEEE. The CDR3 covers 16 residues. V shed 2 bases and J 4 bases; nucleotides not matched to a gene: 8. The CDR3 protein is CASSFRTGRVTGELFF. The CDR3 coding sequence is TGTGCCAGCAGCTTTCGGACAGGAAGAGTCACCGGGGAGCTGTTTTTT.